These 9 T cell receptor beta chains originate from one sample sequenced in a study of T cell responses to AZD1222 COVID-19 vaccine. Produced via immunoSEQ multiplex PCR; TCRdb's table is partial and in-frame only. The data contain 150,000 or so clones, 91% of them seen just once; the ten biggest clones take up approximately 1.2%. The specimen was peripheral blood, collected 28 days after the second AZD1222 dose. The receptors originated from an adult who received the AZD1222 COVID-19 vaccine.

The rearrangement uses TRBV20-1 and TRBJ1-2; the match to TRBD1 covers 11 bases. Germline V gene sequence: CDR1 DFQATT, CDR2 SNEGSKA (reference sequence). The junction had 10 bases not matched to a gene; V was cut back by 3 bases and J by 4 bases. The CDR3 length is 16 residues. The chain's CDR3 is CSASLPGQGDSYGYTF. CDR3 sequence (DNA): TGCAGTGCTAGTCTTCCGGGACAGGGGGATTCCTATGGCTACACCTTC.

The chain has TRBV6-2 or TRBV6-3 and TRBJ1-5, with unresolved D. V dropped 0 bases and J dropped 6 bases, with 12 bases sitting between them. This CDR3 comprises 15 residues. In germline, CDR1 is MNHEY, CDR2 SVGEGT. The CDR3 DNA follows: TGTGCCAGCAGTTACTCTTTGATCGAAGGTCAGCCCCAGCATTTT. It codes for CASSYSLIEGQPQHF.

V is TRBV7-9 and J is TRBJ2-3; D is perhaps TRBD1 or TRBD2 (5 bases each). CDR3 size: 14 residues. Trimming removed 3 bases at V and 1 base at J, with 8 bases between. Germline V gives CDR1 SEHNR, CDR2 FQNEAQ (reference sequence). The CDR3 DNA follows: TGTGCCAGCAGCTTTGAGGGGCGCACAGATACGCAGTATTTT. Translated, it gives CASSFEGRTDTQYF.

The chain joins TRBV11-3 to TRBJ2-7; tentatively, D is TRBD2 (5 bases). Germline V CDR1 and CDR2: SGHNT, YENEEA. Trimming left V 5 bases short and J 3 bases short, with 11 bases between. This CDR3 spans 13 amino acids. The CDR3 protein is CASSRSGDYEQYF. The CDR3 nucleotides read TGTGCCAGCAGCAGGTCCGGGGACTACGAGCAGTACTTC. The full variable domain, in which reference TRBV11-3 and TRBJ2-7 provide the parts outside the CDR3, is EAGVVQSPRYKIIEKKQPVAFWCNPISGHNTLYWYLQNLGQGPELLIRYENEEAVDDSQLPKDRFSAERLKGVDSTLKIQPAELGDSAVYLCASSRSGDYEQYFGPGTRLTVT.

J is TRBJ2-7 and V is TRBV7-8; 10 nucleotides line up with TRBD2. CDR3 size: 16 residues. After removal of 1 base from V and 4 bases from J, the junction contained 7 bases not matched to a gene. In germline, CDR1 is SGHVS, CDR2 FQNEAQ. The CDR3 DNA sequence: TGTGCCAGCAGCTTAGGAGGTAGCGGGGGGTTTTACGAGCAGTACTTC. As protein: CASSLGGSGGFYEQYF.

The chain joins TRBV6-1 to TRBJ1-3, with a tentative D call TRBD1 (5 bases). Germline V CDR1 and CDR2: MNHNS, SASEGT. V was pared by 2 bases and J by 4 bases, with 15 bases between. This CDR3 contains 16 residues. CDR3 DNA sequence: TGTGCCAGCAGTGAACTTCAGCAGACAGCCGGAAACACCATATATTTT. This encodes CASSELQQTAGNTIYF.

The V gene is TRBV5-1, the J gene TRBJ2-3; TRBD2 matches at 9 bases. The V gene end was trimmed by 0 bases and the J gene end by 4 bases; junction bases not matched to a gene: 9. The CDR3 loop spans 17 amino acids. Germline loops: CDR1 SGHRS, CDR2 YFSETQ. CDR3 loop: CASSLAPSGDRADTQYF. CDR3 coding DNA: TGCGCCAGCAGCTTGGCTCCTAGCGGGGATCGAGCAGATACGCAGTATTTT.

The chain uses TRBV7-2 and TRBJ2-1; 7 bases map to TRBD1. The germline gives CDR1 SGHTA, CDR2 FQGNSA. The CDR3 is 16 amino acids. Trimming cost V 0 bases and J 8 bases; bases outside gene matches: 10. For the CDR3, the DNA is TGTGCCAGCAGCTTAGCTTTCGGGACAGCCCGACATGAGCAGTTCTTC. Its protein product is CASSLAFGTARHEQFF.

The chain uses TRBV28 and TRBJ1-1, with TRBD1 as a possible D gene (6 bases). CDR3 length: 14 residues. Trimming cost V 3 bases and J 5 bases, with 13 bases left between them. Germline V gives CDR1 MDHEN, CDR2 SYDVKM. CDR3 sequence reads: CASSFPGGLTEAFF. CDR3 DNA: TGTGCCAGCAGTTTTCCTGGGGGGCTGACTGAAGCTTTCTTT. The complete variable domain, with remaining parts taken from reference TRBV28 and TRBJ1-1, reads DVKVTQSSRYLVKRTGEKVFLECVQDMDHENMFWYRQDPGLGLRLIYFSYDVKMKEKGDIPEGYSVSREKKERFSLILESASTNQTSMYLCASSFPGGLTEAFFGQGTRLTVV.